This section outlines one T cell receptor (beta chain) sequence together with its context. No cognate antigen has been identified for it. No base-level quality is on record; no much larger clone is a single base apart. The source of the sample is a study (dated by TCRdb to 2015 to 2017). About the study as a whole: The study tested whether tumor-infiltrating Tregs in breast cancer are recruited from blood Tregs or converted in situ from other CD4+ T cell subsets.

Clipping removes 6 bases from V and 9 bases from J, with 12 as the unmatched junction base count. The CDR3 holds 15 amino acids from the cysteine to the phenylalanine. Only the CDR3 DNA stays, 45 bases, in frame from base 1. From a lookup of the germline V gene (reference sequence), CDR1 and CDR2 are SEHNR and FQNEAQ. Full-length TCR variable regions were amplified by 5' RACE PCR with constant-region reverse primers, followed by semi-nested PCR with Nested Universal Primer A. The ReliaPrep RNA Cell Miniprep System was used to extract total RNA, which was then reverse transcribed into 5'RACE-ready cDNA with the SMARTer RACE 5'/3' Kit. Multiplex adaptors were used to barcode the full-length TCR alpha and beta libraries, which were then sequenced on an Illumina MiSeq. The paper's processing steps were these. For each of nine subset-tissue groups, sequencing data from the five patients were pooled, and the groups were then compared using unsupervised clustering of TCR gene usage. The Morisita-Horn index, with shared sequences weighted by their contribution to each repertoire, was used to calculate repertoire similarity. The public reads were run again by TCRdb, first through fastp at Q25 and then through MiXCR, and only productive beta chains were kept. Each CDR3 protein appears once, grouped with its most common genes and DNA. Clone size and V and J calls follow TCRdb, not the original study. The sample data list 35,000 to 50,000 distinct CDR3 sequences, and approximately 22% of these were observed just once. Of the sample, about 4.1% falls within the top ten clones.

Cells that were CD4+CD25+CD127-/low were the ones isolated as Tregs. Tregs, naive and memory CD4+ T cells from tumor, blood and ipsilateral draining lymph nodes of five breast cancer patients underwent full-length TCR alpha and beta sequencing. Ficoll density gradient centrifugation was used to isolate mononuclear cells from either lymph nodes or roughly 50 ml of peripheral blood. FACS confirmed that the sorted cell populations were more than 90% pure. Overall study results and their limits: The greatest overlap of tumor-infiltrating Treg TCR alpha and beta sequences was with tumor naive CD4+ T cells, followed next by blood naive CD4+ T cells. The larger-cohort validation was restricted to a single TCR beta V-J rearrangement rather than whole repertoires. In terms of TCR gene usage, tumor memory CD4+ T cells clustered together with blood and lymph node memory CD4+ cells, as well as with lymph node naive CD4+ cells.

The chain uses TRBV7-9 and TRBJ2-1; TRBD2 agrees with 9 junctional bases. The TCR originated in a female donor with breast cancer. Sequencing was performed on Tregs sorted from blood. The nucleotide sequence reads TGTGCCAGCAGTGTTAGCGGGAGCCGTATTGCTGAGCAGTTCTTC. It specifies CASSVSGSRIAEQFF. The full variable domain, with segments outside the CDR3 supplied by the reference TRBV7-9 and TRBJ2-1 proteins, appears as DTGVSQNPRHKITKRGQNVTFRCDPISEHNRLYWYRQTLGQGPEFLTYFQNEAQLEKSRLLSDRFSAERPKGSFSTLEIQRTEQGDSAMYLCASSVSGSRIAEQFFGPGTRLTVL.